A selection of T cell receptor beta chains follows, all from one sample in a study of shared clonotypes between healthy human individuals. Libraries were prepared by immunoSEQ multiplex PCR; TCRdb keeps only in-frame clonotypes and omits some of them. This repertoire shows more than 2 million clones, 93% found once; its top ten account for 1.5% to 2%. Sequencing used naive CD8+ T cells from PBMCs. These receptors came from a young man in good health. Some clones in this sample may be carry-over from other donors' samples. CDR3s include the opening cysteine and the closing phenylalanine or tryptophan. D genes are given only for firm matches. A row's size may be missing; if present it is once, few, many or a size class.

NA	TRBV4-1	TRBD2	TRBJ2-7	TGCGCCAGCAGCCAAGATGTAGTGGGGGGGAACATCAACCGCGAGCAGTACTTC	CASSQDVVGGNINREQYF
NA	TRBV10-1	TRBD1	TRBJ2-7	TGCGCCAGCAGAACCGGGACAGGGGCTTACGAGCAGTACTTC	CASRTGTGAYEQYF
NA	TRBV18	NA	TRBJ2-1	TGTGCCAGCTCACCGACAACCCGCTCCTACAATGAGCAGTTCTTC	CASSPTTRSYNEQFF
NA	TRBV4-3	NA	TRBJ1-3	TGCGCCAGCAGCCAAGTTGGTACGGGACCCGAATATTTT	CASSQVGTGPEYF
NA	TRBV5-1	TRBD1	TRBJ2-7	TGCGCCAGCAGCTCGACAGGGCCCGACGAGCAGTACTTC	CASSSTGPDEQYF
NA	TRBV10-3	TRBD1	TRBJ1-5	TGTGCCATCAGTGACCCCGACAGGGAGGGTCAGCCCCAGCATTTT	CAISDPDREGQPQHF
NA	TRBV4-1	TRBD1	TRBJ2-6	TGCGCCAGCAGCCAATCCTACCGGGACAGGGTTGGGGCCAACGTCCTGACTTTC	CASSQSYRDRVGANVLTF
NA	TRBV19	NA	TRBJ1-1	TGTGCCAGTAGCCCTTCAGGGGAGAGACATGAAGCTTTCTTT	CASSPSGERHEAFF
NA	TRBV2	NA	TRBJ1-4	TGTGCCAGCAGTGAAGGCAGTTCTAATGAAAAACTGTTTTTT	CASSEGSSNEKLFF
once	TRBV19	NA	TRBJ2-1	TGTGCCAGTAGTTTCGGGACAGAGCAGTTCTTC	CASSFGTEQFF
NA	TRBV19	TRBD2	TRBJ2-1	TGTGCCAGTAGTCTGACTAGCGGTTACAATGAGCAGTTCTTC	CASSLTSGYNEQFF
NA	TRBV10-3	NA	TRBJ2-7	TGTGCCACAAGCGAGGAGCCGACATACGAGCAGTACTTC	CATSEEPTYEQYF
NA	TRBV21-1	NA	TRBJ2-7	TGTGCCAGCGTCCTCGTCGTGGCTTTCTTTTCCTACGAGCAGTACTTC	CASVLVVAFFSYEQYF
NA	TRBV5-6	NA	TRBJ2-1	TGTGCCAGCAGCTTGTATCAGGTTGAGCAGTTCTTC	CASSLYQVEQFF
NA	TRBV7-9	TRBD2	TRBJ2-4	TGTGCCAGCAGCCAGACCAGGCTAGCGGGACAAAACATTCAGTACTTC	CASSQTRLAGQNIQYF
NA	TRBV7-6	TRBD1	TRBJ2-5	TGTGCCAGCAGCGCCAGCCCGAGGGGACAGGGGAGGAGGAGAGAGACCCAGTACTTC	CASSASPRGQGRRRETQYF
NA	TRBV27	NA	TRBJ2-7	TGTGCCAGCAGTTCCCCCCCCTACGAGCAGTACTTC	CASSSPPYEQYF
NA	TRBV9	NA	TRBJ1-5	TGTGCCAGCAGCGTAGACACAGGCAATCAGCCCCAGCATTTT	CASSVDTGNQPQHF
NA	TRBV5-8	TRBD1	TRBJ1-1	TGTGCCAGCAGCTTGGTCAGGGGGTTTACTGAAGCTTTCTTT	CASSLVRGFTEAFF
NA	TRBV7-2	TRBD1	TRBJ1-4	TGTGCCAGCAGCTTAGAAGGAGCAGGGGGTAGTGAAAAACTGTTTTTT	CASSLEGAGGSEKLFF
NA	TRBV28	NA	TRBJ2-7	TGTGCCAGCAGTCCCGTTGGGGCCCACGAGCAGTACTTC	CASSPVGAHEQYF
NA	TRBV29-1	TRBD2	TRBJ2-7	TGCAGCGTTGAGGGAGGGGAGAGCTCCTACGAGCAGTACTTC	CSVEGGESSYEQYF
NA	TRBV9	NA	TRBJ2-6	TGTGCCAGCAGCGTATCCCTCGAGCAGGGAGCTGGGGCCAACGTCCTGACTTTC	CASSVSLEQGAGANVLTF
NA	TRBV9	TRBD1	TRBJ1-2	TGTGCCAGCAGCGTAGCTCTAAAGGGGGCACTCTATGGCTACACCTTC	CASSVALKGALYGYTF
NA	TRBV7-9	TRBD2	TRBJ2-7	TGTGCCAGCAGTCGTACTAGCGGGAGGGCCCTTGAGTTCGGCTACGAGCAGTACTTC	CASSRTSGRALEFGYEQYF
few	TRBV7-3	TRBD2	TRBJ2-3	TGTGCCAGCAGCTCCCGGGAGGGCCTTAGGGATACGCAGTATTTT	CASSSREGLRDTQYF
NA	TRBV19	NA	TRBJ2-5	TGTGCCAGTAGTATAGGTTCCCGAGGAGGGAAAGAGACCCAGTACTTC	CASSIGSRGGKETQYF
once	TRBV5-1	TRBD2	TRBJ2-1	TGCGCCAGCAGCTTGGGGGTTAGTAGCGGGAGATTGGAGGATGAGCAGTTCTTC	CASSLGVSSGRLEDEQFF
NA	TRBV18	TRBD1	TRBJ2-6	TGTGCCAGCTCACGTACACAGGGGATCGCTGGGGCCAACGTCCTGACTTTC	CASSRTQGIAGANVLTF
NA	TRBV27	TRBD1	TRBJ2-1	TGTGCCAGCAGTTGGAGGCAGGGGGCCTACAATGAGCAGTTCTTC	CASSWRQGAYNEQFF
NA	TRBV6-5	NA	TRBJ1-2	TGTGCCAGCAGTTACTCCGAGTTCGGGGCGGATGGCTACACCTTC	CASSYSEFGADGYTF
NA	TRBV12-5	NA	TRBJ1-1	TGTGCTAGTGGTTTAAACGGTTGGAACACTGAAGCTTTCTTT	CASGLNGWNTEAFF
NA	TRBV29-1	TRBD1	TRBJ1-2	TGCAGCATTGAACCGGGACAGGCGCCTGATGGCTACACCTTC	CSIEPGQAPDGYTF
NA	TRBV9	NA	TRBJ2-3	TGTGCCAGCAGCCCTGGGGGCCGCTCCCCAGATACGCAGTATTTT	CASSPGGRSPDTQYF
NA	TRBV7-9	TRBD1	TRBJ2-7	TGTGCCAGCAGCTTAGGACAGGGCGCCTACGAGCAGTACTTC	CASSLGQGAYEQYF
NA	TRBV7-2	NA	TRBJ2-7	TGTGCCAGCAGCCCCCCCCGACTACCATCCTACGAGCAGTACTTC	CASSPPRLPSYEQYF
NA	TRBV4-3	NA	TRBJ2-5	TGCGCCAGCAGCCAAGGTTCCGGGTTGGGAGAGACCCAGTACTTC	CASSQGSGLGETQYF
NA	TRBV11-1	TRBD1	TRBJ2-7	TGTGCCAGCAGCTTCGGGACAGTTGGCCGCCATCACGAGCAGTACTTC	CASSFGTVGRHHEQYF
once	TRBV9	NA	TRBJ2-5	TGTGCCAGCAGCGTAGCGGCTACCCAAGAGACCCAGTACTTC	CASSVAATQETQYF
NA	TRBV9	TRBD1	TRBJ2-5	TGTGCCAGCAGCGCGGGCCCAGGGGGCCGTCAAGAGACCCAGTACTTC	CASSAGPGGRQETQYF
NA	TRBV29-1	NA	TRBJ1-1	TGCAGCGTTGAAGAATCGGATAGTGAAGCTTTCTTT	CSVEESDSEAFF
NA	TRBV11-2	NA	TRBJ1-1	TGTGCCAGCAGCTTGGGTCTCTTTGGCACTGAAGCTTTCTTT	CASSLGLFGTEAFF
NA	TRBV27	TRBD1	TRBJ2-1	TGTGCCAGCCGACAGGGGACGTACAATGAGCAGTTCTTC	CASRQGTYNEQFF